A single sample gave rise to the 16 T cell receptor beta chains below, sequenced in a study of cytomegalovirus exposure and HLA in healthy donors (TCRdb year 2017). To prepare the library, the immunoSEQ multiplex PCR assay was applied. TCRdb limited this immuneACCESS table to in-frame rearrangements with V and J called. A share of clones is missing; checked studies link under half to unresolved V genes, and the rest is unexplained. A total of about 240,000 clones appear in this sample, around 87% of them only once. The ten largest clones represent less than 1.5% of the sample. The sample taken for sequencing was PBMCs. Receptors were obtained from a woman between 25 and 40 years old in good health and CMV-seropositive.

CDR3 DNA: TGTGCCAGCAGCCCGGGACTAGCGGGAGTGATCGGGGAGCTGTTTTTT. Translating it yields CASSPGLAGVIGELFF. The chain recombines TRBV5-4 with TRBJ2-2, with 14 bases lining up with TRBD2. The CDR3 has 16 residues. Germline CDR1 and CDR2: SGHNT and YYREEE (reference sequence). V was pared by 4 bases and J by 7 bases, with 6 bases of the junction left unmatched.

V usage is TRBV27 and J usage is TRBJ1-2; the D is unclear. The CDR3 has 14 residues. The V end was cut by 5 bases, the J end by 1 base, with 11 bases between. Germline V gives CDR1 MNHEY, CDR2 SMNVEV (reference sequence). For the CDR3, the DNA is TGTGCCAGCAGTCCGTCGGGAAATAACTATGGCTACACCTTC. Protein: CASSPSGNNYGYTF.

The V gene is TRBV30, the J gene TRBJ1-1, with 8 bases that match TRBD1. J gave up 1 base and V 6 bases, and 4 bases lay outside the gene matches. Germline V CDR1 and CDR2: GTSNPN, SVGIG (reference sequence). There are 13 residues in the CDR3. The CDR3 loop reads CACPGGKNTEAFF. CDR3 sequence (DNA): TGTGCCTGCCCAGGGGGCAAGAACACTGAAGCTTTCTTT.

This clone was found once. The J gene is TRBJ2-7, the V gene TRBV5-1, with 14 nucleotides matching TRBD2. CDR1 is SGHRS, CDR2 YFSETQ, per germline. The CDR3 has 16 residues. Trimming removed 4 bases from V and 2 bases from J; junction bases left unmatched: 5. The CDR3 sequence: CASSHGTSGRTYEQYF. The CDR3 bases are TGCGCCAGCAGCCACGGGACTAGCGGGAGAACCTACGAGCAGTACTTC.

The chain recombines TRBV30 with TRBJ2-3; no clear D gene. CDR1 is GTSNPN, CDR2 SVGIG, per germline (reference sequence). Trimming cost V 1 base and J 0 bases, with 11 bases left between them. CDR3 length: 15 residues. The CDR3 here is CAWSGRDPSTDTQYF. CDR3 sequence (DNA): TGTGCCTGGAGTGGTCGCGATCCTAGCACAGATACGCAGTATTTT.

This chain connects TRBV10-3 to TRBJ1-3, with D hard to call. CDR1 ENHRY and CDR2 SYGVKD come from the germline V gene. This CDR3 spans 15 amino acids. Trimming cost V 2 bases and J 0 bases, with 8 bases left between them. CDR3 sequence: CAISEQKRSGNTIYF. The DNA of the CDR3 is TGTGCCATCAGTGAGCAGAAACGCTCTGGAAACACCATATATTTT.

The chain is built from TRBV5-5 and TRBJ1-1; D not resolved. This CDR3 is built from 14 residues. Between the trimmed V and J ends, which lost 1 base and 4 bases, there was a span of 11 bases. Germline CDR1 SGHKS, CDR2 YYEKEE (reference sequence). The CDR3: CASSLRGGGTEAFF. The DNA for the CDR3 is TGTGCCAGCAGCTTGCGCGGAGGCGGCACTGAAGCTTTCTTT.

The chain is built from TRBV27 and TRBJ1-5, with D possibly matching TRBD1 (5 bases). Germline CDR1 MNHEY, CDR2 SMNVEV (reference sequence). Trimming removed 8 bases at V and 3 bases at J, with 11 bases between. CDR3 length: 13 amino acids. CDR3 protein: CASAGRANQPQHF. The CDR3 DNA sequence: TGTGCCAGCGCCGGCAGGGCCAATCAGCCCCAGCATTTT.

This sequence joins TRBV28 and TRBJ1-2; D gene ambiguous. V was cut by 5 bases and J by 7 bases, with 20 bases left in between. CDR3 length equals 15 residues. Germline V gives CDR1 MDHEN, CDR2 SYDVKM. The DNA of the CDR3 is TGTGCCAGCAGTCTCGGGGAGGAGGGATTTATTGGCTACACCTTC. Protein product: CASSLGEEGFIGYTF.

This chain joins TRBV15 and TRBJ1-4, with D hard to call. With 1 base removed from V and 0 bases from J, the gap between germline ends came to 15 bases. Germline CDR1 and CDR2: LNHNV and YYDKDF (reference sequence). This CDR3 region has 18 residues. The chain's CDR3 is CATSRGQLRGPTNEKLFF. The CDR3 bases are TGTGCCACCAGCAGAGGCCAGCTAAGAGGGCCAACTAATGAAAAACTGTTTTTT.

This clone was seen a handful of times. The chain carries TRBV2 and TRBJ1-5; D is unresolved. CDR3 length: 14 residues. The germline V gene has CDR1 SNHLY and CDR2 FYNNEI. Trimming left V 3 bases short and J 6 bases short, with 12 bases between. The CDR3 nucleotides read TGTGCCAGCAGTGATTCGGGGTTCCCTCAGCCCCAGCATTTT. Translating it yields CASSDSGFPQPQHF.

This clone was seen just once. The rearrangement links TRBV25-1 to TRBJ2-7; D is ambiguous. The length of the CDR3 is 14 residues. Trimming removed 0 bases at V and 4 bases at J, with 10 bases between. From germline, CDR1 is MGHDK and CDR2 SYGVNS. The CDR3 reads CASSEYHAGYEQYF. DNA of the CDR3: TGTGCCAGCAGTGAATACCATGCCGGGTACGAGCAGTACTTC.

V gene TRBV7-9 combines with J gene TRBJ2-1; TRBD2 aligns across 9 bases. V trimming: 5 bases; J trimming: 2 bases; junction bases outside the gene matches: 7. The CDR3 is 16 amino acids. The germline CDR1 and CDR2 sequences are SEHNR and FQNEAQ (reference sequence). In DNA form, the CDR3 reads TGTGCCAGCAGCCCTCATAGCGGGAGCACCTACAATGAGCAGTTCTTC. Its translation: CASSPHSGSTYNEQFF.

V and J are TRBV6-1 and TRBJ2-1; TRBD2 matches 11 bases. The V gene's germline CDR1 is MNHNS and CDR2 SASEGT. The length of the CDR3 is 15 residues. V shed 11 bases, J shed 1 base, and the junction held 7 bases outside the gene matches. Here the CDR3 DNA reads TGTGCCTGGTCAAGGACTAGCGGGTCCTACAATGAGCAGTTCTTC. This gives the protein CAWSRTSGSYNEQFF.

On this clone: This sample includes further DNA sequences coding for the same CDR3. The gene calls are TRBV5-1 and TRBJ2-7, with 8 bases matching TRBD1. CDR1 is SGHRS, CDR2 YFSETQ, per germline. J was trimmed by 6 bases and V by 4 bases; bases with no gene match: 3. The CDR3 spans 12 residues. The CDR3 DNA sequence: TGCGCCAGCAGCCTAACAGGGGGCGAGCAGTACTTC. It encodes CASSLTGGEQYF. The whole variable domain, filled in from reference TRBV5-1 and TRBJ2-7, reads KAGVTQTPRYLIKTRGQQVTLSCSPISGHRSVSWYQQTPGQGLQFLFEYFSETQRNKGNFPGRFSGRQFSNSRSEMNVSTLELGDSALYLCASSLTGGEQYFGPGTRLTVT.

This chain links TRBV7-9 with TRBJ1-5; the D is unclear. Trimming left V 1 base short and J 1 base short, with 8 bases between. This CDR3 comprises 15 residues. From germline, CDR1 is SEHNR and CDR2 FQNEAQ (reference sequence). This CDR3 reads CASSLGSSSNQPQHF. The DNA for the CDR3 is TGTGCCAGCAGCTTAGGTTCTTCCAGCAATCAGCCCCAGCATTTT.